This TCR beta chain appears in the sequencing data of a study of spatial heterogeneity in lung cancer. About the research overall: In raw reads, more than 9.5 appearances on average were recorded for each unique TCR and UMI combination.

This clonotype was seen at least ten times. TCRdb used MiXCR to reprocess the 5' RACE reads, holding one entry per CDR3 protein. The repertoire holds tens of thousands of distinct CDR3 sequences, with approximately 5.2% as singletons. CDR1 MDHEN and CDR2 SYDVKM come from the germline V gene. J gave up 2 bases and V 4 bases, and 16 bases lay outside the gene matches. This CDR3 is 19 amino acids long. Documented time point: sample taken at primary tumor resection. Without sorting, whole RNA was sequenced from tumor, nontumor lung or frozen PBMC. Samples came from some 73 TRACERx patients with untreated early-stage lung cancer.

Sequenced material: PBMCs, taken at surgery. The chain carries TRBV28 and TRBJ2-3; TRBD2 matches 9 bases. The receptor was derived from a female donor with early-stage non-small cell lung cancer. The CDR3 sequence: CASSSSYSGSGEYTDTQYF. The DNA for the CDR3 is TGTGCCAGCAGTTCCAGCTATAGCGGGAGCGGGGAATACACAGATACGCAGTATTTT.